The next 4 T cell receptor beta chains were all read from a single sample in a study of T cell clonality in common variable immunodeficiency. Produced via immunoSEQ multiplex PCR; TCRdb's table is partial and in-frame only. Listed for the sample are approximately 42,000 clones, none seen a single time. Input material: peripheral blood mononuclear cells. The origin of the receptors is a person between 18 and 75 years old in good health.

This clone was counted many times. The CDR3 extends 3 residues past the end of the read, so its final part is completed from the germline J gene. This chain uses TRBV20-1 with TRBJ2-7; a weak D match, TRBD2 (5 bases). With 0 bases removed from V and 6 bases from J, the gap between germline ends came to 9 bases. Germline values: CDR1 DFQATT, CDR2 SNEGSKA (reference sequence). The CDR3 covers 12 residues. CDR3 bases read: TGCAGTGCTAGAGATATCGGGGTCGAG. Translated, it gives CSARDIGVE. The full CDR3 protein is CSARDIGVEQYF.

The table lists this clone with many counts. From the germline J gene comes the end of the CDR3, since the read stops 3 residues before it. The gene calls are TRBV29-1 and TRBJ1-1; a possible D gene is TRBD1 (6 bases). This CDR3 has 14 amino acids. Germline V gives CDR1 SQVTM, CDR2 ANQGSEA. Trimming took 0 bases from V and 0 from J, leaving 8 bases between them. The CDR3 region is CSVEDTGMNTEAFF. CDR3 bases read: TGCAGCGTTGAAGATACAGGGATGAACACTGAA.

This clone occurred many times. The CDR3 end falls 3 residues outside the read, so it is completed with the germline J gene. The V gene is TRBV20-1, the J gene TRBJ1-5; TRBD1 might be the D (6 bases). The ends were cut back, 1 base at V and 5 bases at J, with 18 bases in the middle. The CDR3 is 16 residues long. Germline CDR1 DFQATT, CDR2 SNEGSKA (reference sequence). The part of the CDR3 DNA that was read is TGCAGTGCTAGAGCTCCCCGGGGGGCTATGGATCAGCCC. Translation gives CSARAPRGAMDQP. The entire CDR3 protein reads CSARAPRGAMDQPQHF.

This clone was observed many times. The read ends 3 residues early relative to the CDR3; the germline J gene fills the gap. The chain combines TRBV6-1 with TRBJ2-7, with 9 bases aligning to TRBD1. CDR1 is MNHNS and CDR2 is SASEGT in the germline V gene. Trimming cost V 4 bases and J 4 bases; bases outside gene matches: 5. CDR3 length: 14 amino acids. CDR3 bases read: TGTGCCAGCAGTGCCCCGGGACAGGGATACGAG. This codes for CASSAPGQGYE. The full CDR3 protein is CASSAPGQGYEQYF.